What follows are 32 T cell receptor beta chains derived from one specimen sequenced in a study of shared clonotypes between healthy human individuals. TCRdb keeps only in-frame clones here, not all; method: immunoSEQ multiplex PCR. The profile shows approximately 740,000 clones, about 74% of them singletons. Source material: memory CD4+ T cells sorted from blood. As to subset: CD45RA-negative fraction. The origin of the receptors is a woman younger than 45 in good health.

This clone occurred once. CDR3 coding DNA: TGTGCCAGCAGCCCCGTCCCGGGACTAGCGGGAATGATCCACAATGAGCAGTTCTTC. This codes for CASSPVPGLAGMIHNEQFF. The J gene is TRBJ2-1, the V gene TRBV7-9; 13 positions match TRBD2. Germline values: CDR1 SEHNR, CDR2 FQNEAQ (reference sequence). The CDR3 runs to 19 residues. The trim removed 5 bases at V and 5 bases at J, leaving 15 bases unmatched.

J is TRBJ1-4 and V is TRBV29-1, with D tentatively TRBD1 (5 bases). In germline, CDR1 is SQVTM, CDR2 ANQGSEA. The V gene lost 7 bases and the J gene lost 6 bases, with 12 bases spanning the gap. The CDR3 runs 12 residues. CDR3 bases: TGCAGCGCGAGGGGAGGTGATGAAAAACTGTTTTTT. Translation gives CSARGGDEKLFF.

The chain couples TRBV10-2 to TRBJ1-4; TRBD1 is a possible D gene (5 bases). The CDR3 extends over 13 amino acids. Per the germline V gene, CDR1 is WSHSY and CDR2 is SAAADI. Trimming removed 6 bases at V and 5 bases at J, with 10 bases between. In DNA form, the CDR3 reads TGCGCCAGCAGCAGGGTGGGGAATGAAAAACTGTTTTTT. Amino acids: CASSRVGNEKLFF.

J is TRBJ1-5 and V is TRBV23-1; D perhaps matches TRBD1 (5 bases). TRBV23-1 is an ORF, with its function uncertain. The CDR3 sequence is 19 residues long. Trimming took 4 bases from V and 7 from J, leaving 29 bases between them. The CDR3 here is CASSLNHLPGPQPKQPQHF. Written as DNA, the CDR3 is TGCGCCAGCAGTCTCAATCACCTACCGGGACCCCAACCGAAACAGCCCCAGCATTTT.

The chain combines TRBV9 with TRBJ2-6; D gene unclear. Germline V gene lookup returns CDR1 SGDLS and CDR2 YYNGEE. The CDR3 has 15 residues. V lost 1 base to trimming and J lost 2 bases, with 7 bases between them. The CDR3 reads CASSVQRAGANVLTF. CDR3 nucleotide sequence: TGTGCCAGCAGCGTACAGAGAGCTGGGGCCAACGTCCTGACTTTC.

This clone was seen a few times. The chain is built from TRBV30 and TRBJ2-7, with D possibly being TRBD1 (7 bases). V dropped 4 bases and J dropped 6 bases, with 16 bases sitting between them. The length of the CDR3 is 13 residues. Germline V gene data show CDR1 as GTSNPN and CDR2 as SVGIG (reference sequence). The CDR3 DNA reads as TGTGCCTGGACAGGGGGGTTGGTCTCCGAGCAGTACTTC. Protein product: CAWTGGLVSEQYF. Drawing the rest from reference TRBV30 and TRBJ2-7, the complete variable domain is SQTIHQWPATLVQPVGSPLSLECTVEGTSNPNLYWYRQAAGRGLQLLFYSVGIGQISSEVPQNLSASRPQDRQFILSSKKLLLSDSGFYLCAWTGGLVSEQYFGPGTRLTVT.

This chain links TRBV6-5 with TRBJ2-1; D not resolved. Germline V gene sequence: CDR1 MNHEY, CDR2 SVGAGI. Trimming removed 0 bases from V and 4 bases from J, with 7 bases in between. There are 14 residues in the CDR3. The CDR3 protein is CASSYSAEYNEQFF. The CDR3 DNA reads TGTGCCAGCAGTTACTCTGCGGAATACAATGAGCAGTTCTTC.

The V and J genes are TRBV27 and TRBJ2-3, with TRBD2 matching 12 bases. Germline assignment: CDR1 MNHEY and CDR2 SMNVEV (reference sequence). The CDR3 sequence is 22 residues long. With 0 bases clipped from V and 3 bases from J, the junction kept 19 bases outside the gene matches. CDR3 protein: CASSLSRLGLAGKVGLTDTQYF. CDR3 in DNA: TGTGCCAGCAGTTTATCGAGGCTCGGACTAGCGGGAAAGGTGGGCCTGACAGATACGCAGTATTTT.

This chain uses TRBV4-1 with TRBJ1-1, with 8 nucleotides matching TRBD1. This CDR3 has 14 residues. The germline CDR1 and CDR2 sequences are MGHRA and YSYEKL. Trimming cost V 5 bases and J 4 bases; bases outside gene matches: 6. The CDR3 DNA is TGCGCCAGCAGCGGGGACAGGATCGGCACTGAAGCTTTCTTT. Translating gives CASSGDRIGTEAFF.

The chain joins TRBV5-1 to TRBJ2-7; 8 nucleotides line up with TRBD2. This CDR3 has 14 residues. Germline CDR1 SGHRS, CDR2 YFSETQ. J was trimmed by 7 bases and V by 4 bases; bases with no gene match: 10. The CDR3 loop reads CASSPSGRFWEQYF. CDR3 bases: TGCGCCAGCAGCCCCAGCGGGAGATTCTGGGAGCAGTACTTC.

Turning to this clone: A much larger clone differs by one base, so this may be a read error. The chain links TRBV28 to TRBJ2-2; TRBD2 aligns across 11 bases. Per germline, CDR1 MDHEN and CDR2 SYDVKM. The V segment lost 6 bases and the J segment 3 bases; nucleotides outside the gene matches: 0. CDR3 length: 14 residues. The CDR3 here is CASRGLADTGELFF. DNA for the CDR3: TGTGCCAGCAGGGGACTAGCGGACACCGGGGAGCTGTTTTTT.

V is TRBV5-1 and J is TRBJ1-2; the match to TRBD1 covers 7 bases. V lost 3 bases, J lost 7 bases, and 12 bases stayed unmatched. Germline CDR1 SGHRS, CDR2 YFSETQ. This CDR3 comprises 15 residues. The DNA for the CDR3 is TGCGCCAGCAGCTGGGAACAGGGGTCGGAGTCTGGCTACACCTTC. It encodes CASSWEQGSESGYTF.

V gene TRBV11-2 combines with J gene TRBJ2-2; TRBD2 aligns across 11 bases. With 5 bases clipped from V and 5 bases from J, the junction kept 7 bases outside the gene matches. The CDR3 runs 16 residues. Germline assignment: CDR1 SGHAT and CDR2 FQNNGV. CDR3: CASSLLAGGRTGELFF. The CDR3 DNA reads TGTGCCAGCAGCCTCTTAGCGGGAGGGCGGACCGGGGAGCTGTTTTTT.

This chain connects TRBV5-1 to TRBJ2-3; 9 bases are a match to TRBD1. Germline V gene data show CDR1 as SGHRS and CDR2 as YFSETQ. CDR3 length: 15 residues. The trim removed 4 bases at V and 2 bases at J, leaving 5 bases unmatched. The CDR3 sequence: CASSLGQGITDTQYF. The CDR3 DNA reads TGCGCCAGCAGCCTGGGACAGGGAATCACAGATACGCAGTATTTT.

The V gene is TRBV2, the J gene TRBJ2-5; D might be TRBD1 or TRBD2, each matching 5 bases. Germline V gene data show CDR1 as SNHLY and CDR2 as FYNNEI. The V and J ends lost 6 bases and 6 bases respectively, with 14 bases between them. The CDR3 extends over 13 amino acids. CDR3 nucleotides: TGTGCCAGCAGGGGGGTCAGATTTCAGACCCAGTACTTC. It specifies CASRGVRFQTQYF. The complete variable domain, with remaining parts taken from reference TRBV2 and TRBJ2-5, reads EPEVTQTPSHQVTQMGQEVILRCVPISNHLYFYWYRQILGQKVEFLVSFYNNEISEKSEIFDDQFSVERPDGSNFTLKIRSTKLEDSAMYFCASRGVRFQTQYFGPGTRLLVL.

The chain carries TRBV9 and TRBJ2-3; TRBD2 is a possible D gene (5 bases). The V and J ends lost 4 bases and 1 base respectively, with 19 bases between them. Germline assignment: CDR1 SGDLS and CDR2 YYNGEE. This CDR3 contains 17 residues. CDR3 DNA sequence: TGTGCCAGCAGCAAACTGGGTAGCGCCAGAGGCACAGATACGCAGTATTTT. As protein: CASSKLGSARGTDTQYF.

This clone was seen more than once but under ten times. The chain couples TRBV29-1 to TRBJ2-1; either TRBD1 or TRBD2 may fit D (6 bases each). The germline CDR1 and CDR2 sequences are SQVTM and ANQGSEA. This CDR3 region has 12 residues. The ends were cut back, 4 bases at V and 8 bases at J, with 12 bases in the middle. The CDR3 DNA follows: TGCAGCGTTGGGAACGGGGGCGATGAGCAGTTCTTC. It translates to CSVGNGGDEQFF.

Worth noting for this clone: A read error is possible here, since a much larger clone lies one base away. The J gene is TRBJ2-7, the V gene TRBV6-1; D remains ambiguous. There are 11 residues in the CDR3. V lost 3 bases and J 4 bases, leaving 4 bases between the germline ends. Germline-derived CDR1 and CDR2 are MNHNS and SASEGT. CDR3 sequence: CASSELYEQYF. CDR3 nucleotide sequence: TGTGCCAGCAGTGAGTTATACGAGCAGTACTTC.

The CDR3 DNA follows: TGTGCCAGCAGACTCGGACAGGGCTGGGAAAAACTGTTTTTT. Protein product: CASRLGQGWEKLFF. The rearrangement uses TRBV2 and TRBJ1-4; 8 bases agree with TRBD1. J gave up 8 bases and V 6 bases, and 8 bases lay outside the gene matches. CDR1 is SNHLY, CDR2 FYNNEI, per germline. The CDR3 runs to 14 residues.

This clone has only a few counts. The chain employs TRBV2 and TRBJ1-1; D not resolved. Germline V gene sequence: CDR1 SNHLY, CDR2 FYNNEI. V dropped 8 bases and J dropped 0 bases, with 10 bases sitting between them. The CDR3 is 13 amino acids. The chain's CDR3 is CASVGYMNTEAFF. Here the CDR3 DNA reads TGTGCCAGCGTCGGATACATGAACACTGAAGCTTTCTTT.

This rearrangement joins TRBV6-6 to TRBJ1-2; no clear D. Trimming cost V 0 bases and J 8 bases, with 10 bases left between them. Germline V gene lookup returns CDR1 MNHNY and CDR2 SVGAGI (reference sequence). The CDR3 covers 13 residues. The CDR3 DNA follows: TGTGCCAGCAGTTACTCGAATCGTGGGGGCTACACCTTC. Its protein product is CASSYSNRGGYTF.

In its sample, this clone was seen once. The rearrangement uses TRBV29-1 and TRBJ2-3; D not resolved. Trimming cost V 0 bases and J 3 bases, with 13 bases left between them. The CDR3 is 15 residues long. Germline V lookup: CDR1 SQVTM, CDR2 ANQGSEA. The CDR3 bases are TGCAGCGTTGAAGAGGGGTGGGGTACAACAGATACGCAGTATTTT. Translation gives CSVEEGWGTTDTQYF.

The gene calls are TRBV11-1 and TRBJ2-1, with 10 bases fitting TRBD1. The V segment lost 3 bases and the J segment 6 bases; nucleotides outside the gene matches: 2. This CDR3 contains 14 residues. Germline loops: CDR1 SGHAT, CDR2 FQDESV (reference sequence). CDR3 protein: CASSLGQGFNEQFF. The CDR3 DNA reads as TGTGCCAGCAGCTTGGGACAGGGGTTCAATGAGCAGTTCTTC.

In this sample, this clone turned up once. The V gene is TRBV29-1, the J gene TRBJ1-2; no reliable D call. This CDR3 contains 14 residues. Germline V gene data show CDR1 as SQVTM and CDR2 as ANQGSEA. Trimming shortened V by 7 bases and J by 4 bases, and 19 bases separated the two germline ends. The CDR3 here is CSALLTHKGYGYTF. The CDR3 region has the DNA TGCAGCGCCCTCCTGACACACAAGGGCTATGGCTACACCTTC.

The CDR3 region is CASSAKMNTEAFF. Written as DNA, the CDR3 is TGCGCCAGCAGTGCCAAAATGAACACTGAAGCTTTCTTT. The chain couples TRBV10-1 to TRBJ1-1; D unresolved. The CDR3 contains 13 residues. Trimming pared 4 bases from V and 0 bases from J, leaving 6 bases between. The germline gives CDR1 WNHNN, CDR2 SYGVQD (reference sequence).

The chain couples TRBV19 to TRBJ2-3; tentative D call: TRBD1 (6 bases). The CDR3 is 16 amino acids. Germline V lookup: CDR1 LNHDA, CDR2 SQIVND (reference sequence). Between the trimmed V and J ends, which lost 1 base and 0 bases, there was a span of 11 bases. The CDR3, as DNA: TGTGCCAGTAGTATAGCCGTGGGGGCTAGCACAGATACGCAGTATTTT. It encodes CASSIAVGASTDTQYF.

This sequence joins TRBV27 and TRBJ1-4, with D maybe TRBD1 (6 bases). This CDR3 has 14 amino acids. Trimming pared 9 bases from V and 0 bases from J, leaving 11 bases between. Germline V CDR1 and CDR2: MNHEY, SMNVEV (reference sequence). The CDR3: CASWTATTNEKLFF. In DNA, the CDR3 is TGTGCCAGTTGGACAGCCACAACTAATGAAAAACTGTTTTTT.

A word on this clone: A single base separates this from a much larger clone, so it may be a read error. The same CDR3 can be traced to other DNA sequences in this sample. This sequence joins TRBV7-2 and TRBJ2-3, with D unresolved. Germline CDR1 SGHTA, CDR2 FQGNSA. Trimming removed 3 bases at V and 2 bases at J, with 3 bases between. The CDR3 is 12 residues long. The CDR3 nucleotides are TGTGCCAGCAGCTTGTTCACAGATACGCAGTATTTT. Encoded protein: CASSLFTDTQYF.

The chain employs TRBV28 and TRBJ2-7, with TRBD1 matching 9 bases. V gave up 3 bases and J gave up 4 bases; unmatched junction bases: 4. Germline V gene sequence: CDR1 MDHEN, CDR2 SYDVKM. This CDR3 is built from 14 residues. The CDR3 coding sequence is TGTGCCAGCAGTTTGCCCGGGACAGGGTACGAGCAGTACTTC. Its protein is CASSLPGTGYEQYF.

The chain employs TRBV28 and TRBJ1-2; tentative D call: TRBD1 (6 bases). The germline gives CDR1 MDHEN, CDR2 SYDVKM. Trimming shortened V by 9 bases and J by 5 bases, and 10 bases separated the two germline ends. The CDR3 loop spans 11 amino acids. CDR3: CASLGGYGYTF. CDR3 nucleotide sequence: TGTGCCAGTCTAGGGGGTTATGGCTACACCTTC.

This clone was counted at least ten times. In DNA, the CDR3 is TGCGCCAGCAGGCCAGTGCGGACAGTCACAGATACGCAGTATTTT. It translates to CASRPVRTVTDTQYF. This sequence joins TRBV5-1 and TRBJ2-3; maybe TRBD1 (6 bases). The CDR3 loop spans 15 amino acids. The V end lost 5 bases, the J end lost 2 bases, and 15 bases lay between the germline ends. Per the germline V gene, CDR1 is SGHRS and CDR2 is YFSETQ.

This chain joins TRBV28 and TRBJ1-3, with 10 bases matching TRBD1. Germline trimming cut 7 bases from V and 6 bases from J; bases unmatched to any gene: 6. Germline V gene lookup returns CDR1 MDHEN and CDR2 SYDVKM. The CDR3 covers 14 residues. The CDR3 here is CASKRQGAENTIYF. CDR3 coding DNA: TGTGCCAGCAAAAGACAGGGGGCCGAAAACACCATATATTTT. Variable domain in full (rest from reference TRBV28 and TRBJ1-3): DVKVTQSSRYLVKRTGEKVFLECVQDMDHENMFWYRQDPGLGLRLIYFSYDVKMKEKGDIPEGYSVSREKKERFSLILESASTNQTSMYLCASKRQGAENTIYFGEGSWLTVV.